This T cell receptor beta chain was sequenced for a study of blood T cell repertoires in COVID-19. Study as a whole: COVID-19 samples, acute and convalescent, were from the United States, Italy and Spain. T cells, B-cell-depleted T cells, or PBMCs provided the cDNA or gDNA that served as material.

In germline, CDR1 is SGHTA, CDR2 FQGNSA. The CDR3 covers 15 residues. J lost 5 bases, V lost 4 bases, and 8 bases had no gene match. The method was immunoSEQ multiplex PCR; TCRdb's version includes in-frame clones alone and lacks a portion of them. The sample contains more than 85,000 clones, roughly 86% of which appear only once. This clone was found once. The TCR sequence derives from a human donor in a cohort sampled during active COVID-19. The chain employs TRBV7-2 and TRBJ2-5; TRBD1 agrees at 9 bases. The sequencing sample was made of peripheral blood. CDR3 amino acids: CASSSNRGRGETQYF. The CDR3 bases are TGTGCCAGCAGCTCGAACAGGGGGCGAGGGGAGACCCAGTACTTC.